One and the same sample provided the 18 T cell receptor beta chains below, sequenced in a study of shared clonotypes between healthy human individuals. Data came from immunoSEQ multiplex PCR; TCRdb stores just in-frame clones and leaves some out. The sample lists some 2,500,000 clones, roughly 90% occurring once. Sequencing was carried out using naive CD4+ T cells from PBMCs. Subset indicated: CD45RA+ positively selected. The receptors here all came from a young man in good health. Some clones in this sample may be carry-over from other donors' samples.

This chain connects TRBV18 to TRBJ2-7; D possibly corresponds to TRBD2 (5 bases). Trimming pared 6 bases from V and 2 bases from J, leaving 17 bases between. Germline V gives CDR1 KGHSH, CDR2 LQKENI. This CDR3 comprises 15 residues. The chain's CDR3 is CASSLTAGIAYEQYF. The CDR3 DNA reads TGTGCCAGCTCCCTGACTGCGGGTATCGCCTACGAGCAGTACTTC.

The rearrangement links TRBV9 to TRBJ2-2; unclear D gene. Trimming left V 7 bases short and J 4 bases short, with 8 bases between. The CDR3 loop spans 12 amino acids. Per the germline V gene, CDR1 is SGDLS and CDR2 is YYNGEE. The CDR3 spells CASGKTTGELFF. CDR3 nucleotides: TGTGCCAGCGGTAAGACCACCGGGGAGCTGTTTTTT.

This clone showed up just once. The rearrangement links TRBV2 to TRBJ2-5; 11 nucleotides match TRBD1. Germline V gene data show CDR1 as SNHLY and CDR2 as FYNNEI. The CDR3 is 14 amino acids. With 9 bases clipped from V and 5 bases from J, the junction kept 8 bases outside the gene matches. The CDR3 DNA reads TGTGCCAGAGGGGGACAGGGGGTGTATGAGACCCAGTACTTC. Its translation is CARGGQGVYETQYF. The full variable domain, rest sourced from reference TRBV2 and TRBJ2-5, is EPEVTQTPSHQVTQMGQEVILRCVPISNHLYFYWYRQILGQKVEFLVSFYNNEISEKSEIFDDQFSVERPDGSNFTLKIRSTKLEDSAMYFCARGGQGVYETQYFGPGTRLLVL.

A word on this clone: Other DNA sequences of this sample code for an identical CDR3. This rearrangement joins TRBV7-9 to TRBJ2-7; D unresolved. The V gene's germline CDR1 is SEHNR and CDR2 FQNEAQ (reference sequence). This CDR3 has 11 amino acids. V dropped 6 bases and J dropped 2 bases, with 5 bases sitting between them. The CDR3 reads CASSAAYEQYF. For the CDR3, the DNA is TGTGCCAGCAGTGCTGCCTACGAGCAGTACTTC.

The chain recombines TRBV10-3 with TRBJ1-1; possibly TRBD1 for D (5 bases). Per the germline V gene, CDR1 is ENHRY and CDR2 is SYGVKD. The CDR3 sequence is 15 residues long. The ends were cut back, 2 bases at V and 5 bases at J, with 15 bases in the middle. CDR3: CAISEQQGGRTEAFF. In nucleotides, the CDR3 is TGTGCCATCAGTGAGCAGCAGGGAGGGAGGACTGAAGCTTTCTTT.

V usage is TRBV7-9 and J usage is TRBJ2-3; D gene uncertain. With 1 base removed from V and 4 bases from J, the gap between germline ends came to 6 bases. The germline V gene has CDR1 SEHNR and CDR2 FQNEAQ (reference sequence). The CDR3 is made up of 13 amino acids. This CDR3 reads CASSLVIADTQYF. The CDR3 DNA follows: TGTGCCAGCAGCTTAGTTATCGCAGATACGCAGTATTTT. Using reference TRBV7-9 and TRBJ2-3 for the parts outside the CDR3, the full variable domain is DTGVSQNPRHKITKRGQNVTFRCDPISEHNRLYWYRQTLGQGPEFLTYFQNEAQLEKSRLLSDRFSAERPKGSFSTLEIQRTEQGDSAMYLCASSLVIADTQYFGPGTRLTVL.

The CDR3 DNA reads as TGTGCCAGCAGCTTATTCGCGGGGGCCCAAGAGACCCAGTACTTC. Amino acids: CASSLFAGAQETQYF. The chain links TRBV7-6 to TRBJ2-5; possible D gene TRBD2, 7 bases. V was cut by 2 bases and J by 1 base, with 11 bases left in between. This CDR3 has 15 residues. The germline V gene has CDR1 SGHVS and CDR2 FNYEAQ.

The chain is built from TRBV9 and TRBJ2-3; no definite D call. The length of the CDR3 is 16 residues. Germline loops: CDR1 SGDLS, CDR2 YYNGEE. V gave up 0 bases and J gave up 7 bases, with 18 bases separating them. The CDR3 nucleotides are TGTGCCAGCAGCGTAGAGGAGATGGCAGGCCTTTATACGCAGTATTTT. It yields the protein CASSVEEMAGLYTQYF.

The table lists this clone with a count of one. This sequence joins TRBV6-1 and TRBJ1-1; no reliable D call. The CDR3 is 13 residues long. The V and J ends lost 5 bases and 10 bases respectively, with 17 bases between them. Germline assignment: CDR1 MNHNS and CDR2 SASEGT. In nucleotides, the CDR3 is TGTGCCAGCAGTACTCGGGCAGCTCATGCAGCTTTCTTT. It specifies CASSTRAAHAAFF.

The chain carries TRBV5-1 and TRBJ2-3, with 11 positions matching TRBD2. The CDR3 sequence is 14 residues long. In germline, CDR1 is SGHRS, CDR2 YFSETQ. J gave up 14 bases and V 4 bases, and 12 bases lay outside the gene matches. CDR3 protein: CASSLTPGTSGSYF. As DNA, the CDR3 is TGCGCCAGCAGCCTCACACCCGGGACTAGCGGTTCGTATTTT.

CDR3: CATDAGDNLRETQYF. CDR3 DNA sequence: TGTGCCACCGATGCGGGGGACAACCTCAGGGAGACCCAGTACTTC. The chain couples TRBV19 to TRBJ2-5, with D tentatively TRBD2 (7 bases). This CDR3 has 15 residues. Germline CDR1 is LNHDA and CDR2 is SQIVND (reference sequence). The V end lost 10 bases, the J end lost 5 bases, and 23 bases lay between the germline ends.

This rearrangement joins TRBV5-1 to TRBJ2-4; the D gene is possibly TRBD1 (5 bases). Trimming removed 0 bases from V and 5 bases from J, with 12 bases in between. The CDR3 runs to 15 residues. Germline V CDR1 and CDR2: SGHRS, YFSETQ. CDR3 in amino acids: CASSLVPGRENIQYF. In DNA form, the CDR3 reads TGCGCCAGCAGCTTGGTGCCGGGCAGGGAAAACATTCAGTACTTC.

J is TRBJ2-7 and V is TRBV19; 10 nucleotides line up with TRBD2. Losses at the gene ends were 7 bases for V and 4 bases for J; bases not matched to a gene: 7. Germline V gives CDR1 LNHDA, CDR2 SQIVND (reference sequence). This CDR3 region has 14 residues. The CDR3 bases are TGTGCCAGTACTCACACTAGCGGGAATTACGAGCAGTACTTC. Its protein product is CASTHTSGNYEQYF. Combining the CDR3 with reference TRBV19 and TRBJ2-7 gives the whole variable domain DGGITQSPKYLFRKEGQNVTLSCEQNLNHDAMYWYRQDPGQGLRLIYYSQIVNDFQKGDIAEGYSVSREKKESFPLTVTSAQKNPTAFYLCASTHTSGNYEQYFGPGTRLTVT.

The CDR3 protein is CASSLQRDSYEQYF. The CDR3, as DNA: TGTGCCAGCAGCTTACAGCGGGACTCCTACGAGCAGTACTTC. The chain combines TRBV7-3 with TRBJ2-7; 7 bases align to TRBD2. Germline V gene data show CDR1 as SGHTA and CDR2 as FQGTGA. The CDR3 has 14 amino acids. J gave up 0 bases and V 2 bases, and 1 base lay outside the gene matches.

This clone was counted only a few times. The chain joins TRBV6-1 to TRBJ1-5; D may be TRBD1 (5 bases). Germline V gene lookup returns CDR1 MNHNS and CDR2 SASEGT. V was shortened by 0 bases and J by 7 bases, with 10 bases between the two germline ends. This CDR3 has 14 residues. CDR3 sequence (DNA): TGTGCCAGCAGTGAAGCAGGGGAGTACCAGCCCCAGCATTTT. It is translated as CASSEAGEYQPQHF.

The chain recombines TRBV19 with TRBJ2-7; D is undetermined. Trimming pared 0 bases from V and 2 bases from J, leaving 14 bases between. Per germline, CDR1 LNHDA and CDR2 SQIVND (reference sequence). The CDR3 has 16 residues. CDR3 region: CASSIDLPSVTYEQYF. CDR3 nucleotide sequence: TGTGCCAGTAGTATAGATCTTCCAAGCGTTACCTACGAGCAGTACTTC.

The V and J genes are TRBV29-1 and TRBJ1-5; D not certain. Germline V CDR1 and CDR2: SQVTM, ANQGSEA. CDR3 size: 14 residues. Trimming pared 7 bases from V and 0 bases from J, leaving 13 bases between. CDR3 sequence (DNA): TGCAGCGCTAGGACGAGCCATAGCAATCAGCCCCAGCATTTT. It translates to CSARTSHSNQPQHF.

This chain uses TRBV28 with TRBJ2-7, with 7 bases identical to TRBD1. CDR1 and CDR2 from the germline V gene are MDHEN and SYDVKM. The junction had 8 bases not matched to a gene; V was cut back by 6 bases and J by 9 bases. This CDR3 contains 12 residues. CDR3 sequence (DNA): TGTGCCAGCAGCGTTGTAGGGGGCGCGCAGTACTTC. Protein product: CASSVVGGAQYF.